The present T cell receptor (beta chain) was sequenced within a study of human T cells and chemical hapten exposure. This clonotype was seen only a few times. The CDR3 covers 15 residues. Trimming shortened V by 2 bases and J by 6 bases, and 14 bases separated the two germline ends. From germline, CDR1 is SGHRS and CDR2 YFSETQ. Time point here: patch test 2, 6 weeks after DPC sensitization. Indicated treatment: therapeutic diphenylcyclopropenone sensitization with weekly scalp DPC. MiXCR, applied by TCRdb to the RACE reads, yields one record per CDR3 protein. The data show some 79,000 distinct CDR3 sequences, roughly a tenth seen once.

This chain links TRBV5-1 with TRBJ1-4, with a tentative D call TRBD1 (5 bases). The sample here was whole blood, taken in connection with sensitization to the hapten diphenylcyclopropenone (DPC). This receptor was taken from a woman aged 45 to 65 with alopecia areata. Some clones in this sample may be carry-over from other donors' samples. This chain's CDR3 is CASSFAGTGDEKLFF. The CDR3 bases are TGCGCCAGCAGCTTTGCCGGGACGGGAGATGAAAAACTGTTTTTT. The whole variable domain, filled in from reference TRBV5-1 and TRBJ1-4, reads KAGVTQTPRYLIKTRGQQVTLSCSPISGHRSVSWYQQTPGQGLQFLFEYFSETQRNKGNFPGRFSGRQFSNSRSEMNVSTLELGDSALYLCASSFAGTGDEKLFFGSGTQLSVL.